The 25 T cell receptor beta chains below all came from one sample that was sequenced in a study of T cell repertoires in cytomegalovirus infection. MiXCR, applied by TCRdb to the reads, yields one record per CDR3 protein. The sample lists almost 300,000 distinct CDR3 sequences; roughly a tenth were seen once. Material: PBMCs. These receptor sequences come from a human donor in good health (CMV status not recorded). Some clones in this sample may be carry-over from other donors' samples.

This clonotype was detected ten times or more. The V gene is TRBV24-1, the J gene TRBJ2-1, with 8 bases lining up with TRBD1. This CDR3 contains 16 residues. V dropped 2 bases and J dropped 6; count of bases not matched to a gene: 8. In germline, CDR1 is KGHDR, CDR2 SFDVKD. As DNA, the CDR3 is TGTGCCACCAGTGATTCCACAGGGGGGCAATTCAATGAGCAGTTCTTC. Protein: CATSDSTGGQFNEQFF.

This clonotype appeared many times. This chain links TRBV20-1 with TRBJ1-2; possible D gene TRBD1, 5 bases. Trimming cost V 6 bases and J 0 bases, with 23 bases left between them. The CDR3 sequence is 17 residues long. Germline-derived CDR1 and CDR2 are DFQATT and SNEGSKA (reference sequence). The CDR3 nucleotides are TGCAGTGCCCTGGATCGGGGCGAGAGTAGATCTAACTATGGCTACACCTTC. Translating it yields CSALDRGESRSNYGYTF.

Ten or more counts support this clonotype. The rearrangement uses TRBV28 and TRBJ1-1, with TRBD1 matching over 10 bases. This CDR3 is built from 17 residues. Per the germline V gene, CDR1 is MDHEN and CDR2 is SYDVKM. V dropped 5 bases and J dropped 5; count of bases not matched to a gene: 14. The DNA for the CDR3 is TGTGCCAGCAGTCTACTCCCGGGACAGGGGACGGGAACTGAAGCTTTCTTT. Its protein product is CASSLLPGQGTGTEAFF.

The sample holds many counts of this clonotype. The CDR3 DNA reads TGTGCCAGCAGCCCCAGGGAAAGTTCTGAAGCTTTCTTT. Translated: CASSPRESSEAFF. This rearrangement joins TRBV7-6 to TRBJ1-1; tentatively, D is TRBD1 (5 bases). Germline assignment: CDR1 SGHVS and CDR2 FNYEAQ. V dropped 5 bases and J dropped 6 bases, with 13 bases sitting between them. The CDR3 runs 13 residues.

The chain carries TRBV6-5 and TRBJ2-2; 10 bases agree with TRBD1. Trimming removed 0 bases from V and 11 bases from J; junction bases left unmatched: 12. This CDR3 has 17 amino acids. Germline V lookup: CDR1 MNHEY, CDR2 SVGAGI. CDR3 sequence reads: CASSYSPGTGEGVELFF. The CDR3 coding sequence is TGTGCCAGCAGTTACTCACCGGGGACAGGGGAGGGTGTTGAGCTGTTTTTT.

This clonotype was counted many times. The chain recombines TRBV7-9 with TRBJ2-7; D is perhaps TRBD2 (6 bases). CDR3 length equals 12 residues. The germline CDR1 and CDR2 sequences are SEHNR and FQNEAQ (reference sequence). V lost 4 bases and J 4 bases, leaving 8 bases between the germline ends. CDR3 coding DNA: TGTGCCAGCAGCTATCGGGGGTACGAGCAGTACTTC. It encodes CASSYRGYEQYF.

This clonotype was found a few times. CDR3 sequence: CASTPGTAYEQYF. In nucleotides, the CDR3 is TGTGCCAGCACTCCCGGGACAGCCTACGAGCAGTACTTC. The V call is TRBV6-6, the J call TRBJ2-7; 7 nucleotides agree with TRBD1. CDR3 length equals 13 residues. Unmatched junction bases numbered 5, after V lost 7 bases and J lost 2 bases. Germline V gene data show CDR1 as MNHNY and CDR2 as SVGAGI (reference sequence).

The rearrangement links TRBV23-1 to TRBJ1-5; perhaps TRBD1 as D (6 bases). TRBV23-1 is marked as an open reading frame, function uncertain. Trimming took off 1 base at V and 7 bases at J, with 20 bases between the two ends. This CDR3 has 17 residues. CDR3: CASSQCLGLLQGQPQHF. The CDR3 DNA reads as TGCGCCAGCAGTCAATGCCTGGGCCTTCTTCAGGGGCAGCCCCAGCATTTT.

This clonotype was picked up a small number of times. The chain links TRBV5-6 to TRBJ2-6; D is undetermined. With 5 bases removed from V and 0 bases from J, the gap between germline ends came to 12 bases. The CDR3 contains 16 residues. Per germline, CDR1 SGHDT and CDR2 YYEEEE. The DNA of the CDR3 is TGTGCCAGCAGTCTGCCTTCCTTCTCTGGGGCCAACGTCCTGACTTTC. Its protein is CASSLPSFSGANVLTF.

J is TRBJ2-3 and V is TRBV4-3; 8 positions agree with TRBD1. Losses at the gene ends were 2 bases for V and 6 bases for J; bases not matched to a gene: 4. Germline V gives CDR1 LGHNA, CDR2 YSLEER. The CDR3 extends over 14 amino acids. CDR3 loop: CASSQRTGSDTQYF. DNA for the CDR3: TGCGCCAGCAGCCAAAGGACAGGGTCCGATACGCAGTATTTT.

This clonotype was picked up many times. This chain joins TRBV7-2 and TRBJ1-5; D is uncertain. Trimming pared 5 bases from V and 9 bases from J, leaving 14 bases between. Germline CDR1 SGHTA, CDR2 FQGNSA. The CDR3 runs to 13 residues. This chain's CDR3 is CASSPRVEGPQHF. DNA of the CDR3: TGTGCCAGCAGCCCAAGGGTAGAGGGGCCCCAGCATTTT.

In its sample, this clonotype was seen a few times. The V gene is TRBV28, the J gene TRBJ2-3, with TRBD2 matching 11 bases. V shed 2 bases and J 5 bases; nucleotides not matched to a gene: 9. CDR3 length: 17 residues. Germline V gene sequence: CDR1 MDHEN, CDR2 SYDVKM. CDR3: CASSLGVAGGPGDTQYF. The CDR3 coding sequence is TGTGCCAGCAGTTTAGGGGTAGCGGGGGGGCCTGGAGATACGCAGTATTTT.

The rearrangement links TRBV20-1 to TRBJ2-7; D gene unclear. V was cut by 0 bases and J by 1 base, with 10 bases left in between. The CDR3 runs 14 residues. Per the germline V gene, CDR1 is DFQATT and CDR2 is SNEGSKA (reference sequence). CDR3 DNA: TGCAGTGCTAGAGATCTTACTGTTTCCTACGAGCAGTACGTC. Encoded protein: CSARDLTVSYEQYV.

This clonotype occurred many times. This chain's CDR3 is CSARDGLSTDTQYF. The CDR3 DNA reads TGCAGTGCTAGAGATGGGCTGAGCACAGATACGCAGTATTTT. The V gene is TRBV20-1, the J gene TRBJ2-3; D is undetermined. Germline V gene sequence: CDR1 DFQATT, CDR2 SNEGSKA (reference sequence). V was cut by 0 bases and J by 0 bases, with 7 bases left in between. The CDR3 sequence is 14 residues long.

This clonotype has ten or more counts. The rearrangement uses TRBV7-2 and TRBJ2-1; D possibly corresponds to TRBD2 (6 bases). Per germline, CDR1 SGHTA and CDR2 FQGNSA. The CDR3 is 14 amino acids. V was cut by 3 bases and J by 7 bases, with 13 bases left in between. Here the CDR3 DNA reads TGTGCCAGCAGCTTGCCGGGACTCTTAAATGAGCAGTTCTTC. Residues: CASSLPGLLNEQFF. Based on the CDR3 plus reference TRBV7-2 and TRBJ2-1, the full variable domain is GAGVSQSPSNKVTEKGKDVELRCDPISGHTALYWYRQSLGQGLEFLIYFQGNSAPDKSGLPSDRFSAERTGGSVSTLTIQRTQQEDSAVYLCASSLPGLLNEQFFGPGTRLTVL.

About this clonotype itself: Compared with germline, one end of the junction differs, possibly owing to a read error. The rearrangement uses TRBV15 and TRBJ2-5; TRBD2 might be the D (5 bases). Germline loops: CDR1 LNHNV, CDR2 YYDKDF (reference sequence). CDR3 size: 11 residues. The CDR3 protein is CATSRERVRNF. CDR3 nucleotide sequence: TGTGCCACCAGCAGAGAGCGGGTCAGGAACTTC.

There are many counts of this clonotype. This chain links TRBV20-1 with TRBJ2-1, with 10 bases matching TRBD2. The CDR3 has 15 amino acids. Germline CDR1 DFQATT, CDR2 SNEGSKA (reference sequence). With V trimmed by 5 bases and J by 4 bases, 8 bases remained unmatched. The CDR3 region has the DNA TGCAGTGCTCTTTCCATAGCGGGGGGATACAATGAGCAGTTCTTC. It codes for CSALSIAGGYNEQFF.

The V call is TRBV6-2 or TRBV6-3, the J call TRBJ2-7, with D possibly matching TRBD2 (6 bases). Germline lookup yields CDR1 MNHEY and CDR2 SVGEGT. V lost 7 bases, J lost 4 bases, and 17 bases lay in between. The CDR3 is made up of 14 amino acids. The CDR3 coding sequence is TGTGCCAGCACGACCGACCGGGAGCTTTACGAGCAGTACGTC. This gives the protein CASTTDRELYEQYV.

This clonotype was picked up a small number of times. This sequence joins TRBV28 and TRBJ2-7; D is possibly TRBD2 (5 bases). From germline, CDR1 is MDHEN and CDR2 SYDVKM. The CDR3 length is 13 residues. V was clipped by 6 bases and J by 1 base, with 10 bases between them. The CDR3 protein is CASRRTGSYEQYV. CDR3 in DNA: TGTGCCAGCAGACGGACGGGATCCTACGAGCAGTACGTC.

This clonotype was counted a few times. This chain connects TRBV14 to TRBJ1-4, with a possible D match to TRBD1 (6 bases). CDR3 length equals 14 residues. The V gene's germline CDR1 is SGHDN and CDR2 FVKESK. Trimming removed 4 bases from V and 4 bases from J, with 10 bases in between. Here the CDR3 reads CASSPGHRNEKLFF. DNA of the CDR3: TGTGCCAGCAGCCCGGGACACCGTAATGAAAAACTGTTTTTT.

This clonotype was recorded a few times. This chain uses TRBV19 with TRBJ1-4; D is ambiguous. Germline CDR1 LNHDA, CDR2 SQIVND (reference sequence). This CDR3 is 15 amino acids long. V was cut by 7 bases and J by 3 bases, with 15 bases left in between. The CDR3 DNA reads as TGTGCCAGTAACCTTCCCCAGGCGCCTAATGAAAAACTGTTTTTT. Protein product: CASNLPQAPNEKLFF.

The DNA for the CDR3 is TGTGCCAGCAGCCCGGGACTCACGGACAATGAGCAGTTCTTC. As protein: CASSPGLTDNEQFF. The V gene is TRBV28, the J gene TRBJ2-1, with D tentatively TRBD2 (6 bases). Germline assignment: CDR1 MDHEN and CDR2 SYDVKM. The CDR3 loop spans 14 amino acids. V shed 6 bases and J shed 5 bases, with 14 bases lying between them.

This clonotype was seen ten or more times. J is TRBJ2-2 and V is TRBV7-9, with D perhaps being TRBD1 or TRBD2 (5 bases each). Germline V gives CDR1 SEHNR, CDR2 FQNEAQ (reference sequence). This CDR3 is built from 16 residues. Trimming stripped 0 bases from V and 4 bases from J, with 12 bases between. CDR3 coding DNA: TGTGCCAGCAGCTTAGCTGTTGGGACGGGCACCGGGGAGCTGTTTTTT. This translates into CASSLAVGTGTGELFF.

This clonotype was observed many times. The V and J genes are TRBV29-1 and TRBJ2-1; the D gene could be TRBD1 or TRBD2 (5 bases each). With 7 bases removed from V and 0 bases from J, the gap between germline ends came to 13 bases. CDR1 and CDR2 (germline): SQVTM, ANQGSEA. The CDR3 sequence is 14 residues long. The CDR3 region is CSAGALTSYNEQFF. In DNA, the CDR3 is TGCAGCGCCGGGGCCTTAACCTCCTACAATGAGCAGTTCTTC.

This clonotype was observed many times. This chain joins TRBV20-1 and TRBJ2-3, with 10 bases lining up with TRBD1. Germline CDR1 and CDR2: DFQATT and SNEGSKA (reference sequence). The ends lost 5 bases at V and 4 bases at J; junction bases unmatched: 12. The CDR3 is made up of 16 amino acids. The CDR3 nucleotides are TGCAGTGCTGGACCAAACGACAGGGGGCTCGCAGATACGCAGTATTTT. It translates to CSAGPNDRGLADTQYF.